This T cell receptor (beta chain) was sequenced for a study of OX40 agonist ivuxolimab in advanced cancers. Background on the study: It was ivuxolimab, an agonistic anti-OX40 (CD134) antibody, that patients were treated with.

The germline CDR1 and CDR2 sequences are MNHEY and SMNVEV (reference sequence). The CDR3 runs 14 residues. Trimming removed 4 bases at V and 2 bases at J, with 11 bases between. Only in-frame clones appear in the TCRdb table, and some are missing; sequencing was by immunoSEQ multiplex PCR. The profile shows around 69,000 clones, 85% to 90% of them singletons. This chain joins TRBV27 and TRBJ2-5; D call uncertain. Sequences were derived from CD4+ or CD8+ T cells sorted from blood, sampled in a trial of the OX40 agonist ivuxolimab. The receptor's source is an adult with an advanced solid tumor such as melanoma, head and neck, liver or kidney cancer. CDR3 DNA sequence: TGTGCCAGCAGTTACCTAGGTGGACAAGAGACCCAGTACTTC. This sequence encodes CASSYLGGQETQYF.